These 14 T cell receptor beta chains were all obtained from the same sample, sequenced in a study of blood T cell repertoires in COVID-19. Using immunoSEQ multiplex PCR, the repertoire was profiled, and TCRdb retains in-frame clones only, with some absent. The repertoire consists of 150,000 to 200,000 clones, with around four fifths occurring once and the leading ten covering 12%. The sample taken for sequencing was PBMCs or T cells enriched from blood (not recorded which). The receptor source for this set is a middle-aged man who had recovered from COVID-19.

The chain couples TRBV9 to TRBJ1-2; the D is unclear. The CDR3 loop spans 15 amino acids. Germline CDR1 is SGDLS and CDR2 is YYNGEE. Trimming stripped 1 base from V and 8 bases from J, with 18 bases between. DNA for the CDR3: TGTGCCAGCAGCGTATATCCCACCGAACGGCGGGGCTACACCTTC. Amino acid sequence: CASSVYPTERRGYTF.

The rearrangement links TRBV10-3 to TRBJ2-7, with TRBD1 matching over 10 bases. Germline CDR1 and CDR2: ENHRY and SYGVKD. The CDR3 is 15 amino acids. V gave up 4 bases and J gave up 2 bases; unmatched junction bases: 5. The chain's CDR3 is CAISALGTGAYEQYF. CDR3 in DNA: TGTGCCATCAGTGCCCTAGGGACAGGGGCCTACGAGCAGTACTTC.

This clone has a handful of counts. This chain connects TRBV7-2 to TRBJ1-6; D possibly corresponds to TRBD1 (6 bases). Trimming removed 5 bases at V and 9 bases at J, with 20 bases between. From germline, CDR1 is SGHTA and CDR2 FQGNSA. The CDR3 contains 16 residues. This CDR3 reads CASSTRGGGSSSPLHF. The DNA for the CDR3 is TGTGCCAGCAGCACGAGGGGGGGAGGGAGTAGTTCACCCCTCCACTTT. Variable domain in full (rest from reference TRBV7-2 and TRBJ1-6): GAGVSQSPSNKVTEKGKDVELRCDPISGHTALYWYRQSLGQGLEFLIYFQGNSAPDKSGLPSDRFSAERTGGSVSTLTIQRTQQEDSAVYLCASSTRGGGSSSPLHFGNGTRLTVT.

This sequence joins TRBV9 and TRBJ1-1; D might be TRBD1 (6 bases). CDR1 and CDR2 (germline): SGDLS, YYNGEE. The CDR3 sequence is 14 residues long. V was clipped by 5 bases and J by 2 bases, with 13 bases between them. The CDR3 is CASSALGTNTEAFF. The DNA for the CDR3 is TGTGCCAGCAGTGCCCTAGGGACAAACACTGAAGCTTTCTTT. Full variable domain (rest looked up from reference TRBV9 and TRBJ1-1): DSGVTQTPKHLITATGQRVTLRCSPRSGDLSVYWYQQSLDQGLQFLIQYYNGEERAKGNILERFSAQQFPDLHSELNLSSLELGDSALYFCASSALGTNTEAFFGQGTRLTVV.

J is TRBJ2-1 and V is TRBV4-3; possibly TRBD2 for D (6 bases). Trimming took off 2 bases at V and 2 bases at J, with 16 bases between the two ends. CDR3 length: 17 residues. The germline V gene encodes CDR1 LGHNA and CDR2 YSLEER. CDR3: CASSQSLGEVAYNEQFF. In DNA, the CDR3 is TGCGCCAGCAGCCAAAGCCTAGGGGAGGTCGCCTACAATGAGCAGTTCTTC.

In DNA form, the CDR3 reads TGTGCCAGCTCAACCGTTTCTAGAAACTCTGGAAACACCATATATTTT. It specifies CASSTVSRNSGNTIYF. The V gene is TRBV18, the J gene TRBJ1-3; D is ambiguous. The CDR3 spans 16 residues. V shed 5 bases and J shed 0 bases, with 14 bases lying between them. Germline loops: CDR1 KGHSH, CDR2 LQKENI. Looking up the rest from reference TRBV18 and TRBJ1-3 gives the full variable domain: NAGVMQNPRHLVRRRGQEARLRCSPMKGHSHVYWYRQLPEEGLKFMVYLQKENIIDESGMPKERFSAEFPKEGPSILRIQQVVRGDSAAYFCASSTVSRNSGNTIYFGEGSWLTVV.

The chain combines TRBV4-2 with TRBJ1-4, with TRBD1 matching over 7 bases. The germline V gene encodes CDR1 LGHNA and CDR2 YNFKEQ. After removal of 3 bases from V and 6 bases from J, the junction contained 13 bases not matched to a gene. CDR3 length equals 17 residues. The DNA for the CDR3 is TGTGCCAGCAGCCAGGGGACAGCACGAACCGATTATGAAAAACTGTTTTTT. Its translation is CASSQGTARTDYEKLFF.

The chain combines TRBV27 with TRBJ1-1; D is uncertain. Germline CDR1 is MNHEY and CDR2 is SMNVEV (reference sequence). V was pared by 5 bases and J by 1 base, with 8 bases between. The CDR3 extends over 13 amino acids. CDR3 bases: TGTGCCAGCAGTCCCCGCAGGAACACTGAAGCTTTCTTT. This codes for CASSPRRNTEAFF.

The CDR3, as DNA: TGTGCCAGCAGCCCAGGGACAGGGACCCCTTACGAGCAGTACTTC. This gives the protein CASSPGTGTPYEQYF. This chain joins TRBV5-6 and TRBJ2-7; TRBD1 aligns across 9 bases. V was clipped by 4 bases and J by 4 bases; unmatched bases: 9. The CDR3 consists of 15 residues. Per the germline V gene, CDR1 is SGHDT and CDR2 is YYEEEE.

The table lists this clone with a count of one. The chain links TRBV7-2 to TRBJ2-7; the D gene is possibly TRBD1 (6 bases). CDR3 length: 15 amino acids. The ends were cut back, 2 bases at V and 0 bases at J, with 11 bases in the middle. The germline V gene has CDR1 SGHTA and CDR2 FQGNSA. For the CDR3, the DNA is TGTGCCAGCAGCTTATACGGACAGAGCTCCTACGAGCAGTACTTC. Translated: CASSLYGQSSYEQYF.

V gene TRBV27 combines with J gene TRBJ2-5; 11 bases agree with TRBD2. CDR3 length: 17 amino acids. J was trimmed by 4 bases and V by 10 bases; bases with no gene match: 17. Germline V CDR1 and CDR2: MNHEY, SMNVEV (reference sequence). In nucleotides, the CDR3 is TGTGCCACTCCACCATGGGCTAGCGGGAGGCCCCCAGAGACCCAGTACTTC. Protein sequence: CATPPWASGRPPETQYF.

The chain employs TRBV6-5 and TRBJ2-3; 11 bases fit TRBD2. This CDR3 is 14 amino acids long. The V and J ends lost 6 bases and 4 bases, in that order; junction bases with no gene match: 3. Per germline, CDR1 MNHEY and CDR2 SVGAGI. The CDR3, as DNA: TGTGCCAGCAGACTAGCGGGAGTGTCAGATACGCAGTATTTT. Translated: CASRLAGVSDTQYF.

The chain is built from TRBV9 and TRBJ2-7, with D perhaps TRBD1 (6 bases). The CDR3 has 13 amino acids. The V end lost 0 bases, the J end lost 6 bases, and 10 bases lay between the germline ends. Per germline, CDR1 SGDLS and CDR2 YYNGEE. The CDR3 nucleotides read TGTGCCAGCAGCGTAGCTACAGGGTTCGAGCAGTACTTC. Protein product: CASSVATGFEQYF. Filled out from reference TRBV9 and TRBJ2-7, the complete variable domain reads DSGVTQTPKHLITATGQRVTLRCSPRSGDLSVYWYQQSLDQGLQFLIQYYNGEERAKGNILERFSAQQFPDLHSELNLSSLELGDSALYFCASSVATGFEQYFGPGTRLTVT.

The chain has TRBV7-2 and TRBJ2-1, with 8 bases aligning to TRBD1. The CDR3 loop spans 15 amino acids. V lost 3 bases, J lost 2 bases, and 3 bases stayed unmatched. Germline values: CDR1 SGHTA, CDR2 FQGNSA. CDR3 region: CASSLDRVPYNEQFF. The CDR3 DNA reads TGTGCCAGCAGCTTGGACAGGGTACCCTACAATGAGCAGTTCTTC. Together with reference TRBV7-2 and TRBJ2-1, the CDR3 gives the full variable domain: GAGVSQSPSNKVTEKGKDVELRCDPISGHTALYWYRQSLGQGLEFLIYFQGNSAPDKSGLPSDRFSAERTGGSVSTLTIQRTQQEDSAVYLCASSLDRVPYNEQFFGPGTRLTVL.